These 7 T cell receptor beta chains were sequenced from one sample in a study of T cell responses to AZD1222 COVID-19 vaccine. The method was immunoSEQ multiplex PCR; TCRdb's version includes in-frame clones alone and lacks a portion of them. The sample yields roughly 98,000 clones, approximately 91% seen once. This specimen consisted of peripheral blood, obtained 28 days after the second AZD1222 dose. Receptors originate from an adult who received the AZD1222 COVID-19 vaccine.

This clone was counted once. The chain has TRBV29-1 and TRBJ1-1, with 7 bases matching TRBD1. The ends lost 3 bases at V and 1 base at J; junction bases unmatched: 5. The CDR3 sequence is 14 residues long. CDR1 is SQVTM, CDR2 ANQGSEA, per germline. CDR3 nucleotide sequence: TGCAGCGTTGAGACAGACAGGGCGAACACTGAAGCTTTCTTT. Its protein is CSVETDRANTEAFF.

The chain is built from TRBV20-1 and TRBJ2-1; D is ambiguous. The length of the CDR3 is 11 residues. V shed 3 bases and J shed 10 bases, with 10 bases lying between them. Germline assignment: CDR1 DFQATT and CDR2 SNEGSKA (reference sequence). This CDR3 is CSASKTREQFF. As DNA, the CDR3 is TGCAGTGCTAGCAAAACAAGGGAGCAGTTCTTC.

This chain connects TRBV5-1 to TRBJ2-3, with 7 positions matching TRBD2. CDR1 is SGHRS, CDR2 YFSETQ, per germline. The CDR3 consists of 17 residues. V was pared by 4 bases and J by 2 bases, with 13 bases of the junction left unmatched. The CDR3 reads CASSVSPGRETTDTQYF. The DNA for the CDR3 is TGCGCCAGCAGCGTAAGTCCCGGGCGGGAGACCACAGATACGCAGTATTTT.

The J gene is TRBJ2-3, the V gene TRBV5-4; 9 positions match TRBD1. V shed 2 bases and J 3 bases; nucleotides not matched to a gene: 10. This CDR3 has 17 residues. In germline, CDR1 is SGHNT, CDR2 YYREEE (reference sequence). This chain's CDR3 is CASSFLAGTGPTDTQYF. The DNA for the CDR3 is TGTGCCAGCAGCTTCCTAGCCGGGACAGGGCCAACAGATACGCAGTATTTT.

The count of this clone is one. The rearrangement joins TRBV5-4 to TRBJ2-2; 8 bases are shared with TRBD2. Trimming cost V 4 bases and J 0 bases; bases outside gene matches: 11. This CDR3 has 18 residues. The germline V gene encodes CDR1 SGHNT and CDR2 YYREEE (reference sequence). CDR3 bases: TGTGCCAGCAGCGCGGGCGGACTAGCAGCCGCGAACACCGGGGAGCTGTTTTTT. It translates to CASSAGGLAAANTGELFF.

This chain connects TRBV28 to TRBJ2-1; 7 bases fit TRBD2. Germline CDR1 MDHEN, CDR2 SYDVKM. The ends lost 2 bases at V and 0 bases at J; junction bases unmatched: 4. The CDR3 runs 16 residues. This CDR3 is CASSLQGGSSYNEQFF. CDR3 coding DNA: TGTGCCAGCAGTTTACAAGGCGGGAGCTCCTACAATGAGCAGTTCTTC.

The V gene is TRBV11-3, the J gene TRBJ2-1; TRBD2 matches at 13 bases. The CDR3 sequence is 17 residues long. Trimming removed 4 bases from V and 10 bases from J; junction bases left unmatched: 13. From germline, CDR1 is SGHNT and CDR2 YENEEA. The CDR3 DNA follows: TGTGCCAGCAGCTACGGGGCTGGGACTAGCGGGATAAGGGAGCAGTTCTTC. This encodes CASSYGAGTSGIREQFF.